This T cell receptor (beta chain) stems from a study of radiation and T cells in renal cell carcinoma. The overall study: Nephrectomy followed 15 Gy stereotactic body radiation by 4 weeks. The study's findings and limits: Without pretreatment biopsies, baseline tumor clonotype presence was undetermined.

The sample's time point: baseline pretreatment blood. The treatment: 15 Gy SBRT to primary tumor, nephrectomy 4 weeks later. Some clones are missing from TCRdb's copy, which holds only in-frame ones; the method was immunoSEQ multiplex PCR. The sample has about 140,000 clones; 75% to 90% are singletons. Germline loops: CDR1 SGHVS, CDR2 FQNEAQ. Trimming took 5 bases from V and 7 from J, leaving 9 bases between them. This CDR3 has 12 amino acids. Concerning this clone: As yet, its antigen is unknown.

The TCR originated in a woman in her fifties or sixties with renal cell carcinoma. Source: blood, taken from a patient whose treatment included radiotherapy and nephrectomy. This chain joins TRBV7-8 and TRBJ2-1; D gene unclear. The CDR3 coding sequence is TGTGCCAGCAGCCCTATCCGGAATGAGCAGTTCTTC. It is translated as CASSPIRNEQFF.